This T cell receptor (beta chain) is from a study of control samples from healthy donors and cancer patients. Comments on this clone: This CDR3 is also generated by other DNA sequences in the sample.

CDR3 length: 14 amino acids. Trimming took 4 bases from V and 3 from J, leaving 13 bases between them. CDR1 is MNHEY, CDR2 SVGAGI, per germline. Method: immunoSEQ multiplex PCR; TCRdb's copy keeps in-frame clones and lacks some. This sample yields under 110,000 clones, of which around 89% are seen a single time; 7.8% belongs to the top ten. The origin of this receptor is a man aged 25 to 40 in good health. The J gene is TRBJ2-7, the V gene TRBV6-5, with D possibly TRBD1 on 6 matching bases. Sequenced sample: blood. CDR3 protein: CASSSPGHLYEQYF. The CDR3 DNA reads TGTGCCAGCAGTTCTCCGGGACACCTCTACGAGCAGTACTTC.